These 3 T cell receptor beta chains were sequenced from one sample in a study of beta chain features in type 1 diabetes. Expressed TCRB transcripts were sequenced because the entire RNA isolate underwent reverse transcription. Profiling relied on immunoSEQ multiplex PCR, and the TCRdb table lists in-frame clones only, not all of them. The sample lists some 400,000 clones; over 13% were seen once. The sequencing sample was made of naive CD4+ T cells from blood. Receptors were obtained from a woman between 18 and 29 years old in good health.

CDR3 loop: CASSSDYRVSNQPQHF. In DNA form, the CDR3 reads TGTGCCAGCAGCTCAGATTACAGGGTTAGCAATCAGCCCCAGCATTTT. The chain combines TRBV5-4 with TRBJ1-5; D might be TRBD1 (6 bases). CDR1 and CDR2 (germline): SGHNT, YYREEE (reference sequence). The V end lost 3 bases, the J end lost 0 bases, and 13 bases lay between the germline ends. The CDR3 has 16 residues.

The CDR3, as DNA: TGCAGCGTTGCAAGTCGGTTCTCCTACGAGCAGTACTTC. Amino acids: CSVASRFSYEQYF. The chain couples TRBV29-1 to TRBJ2-7; unclear D gene. Trimming pared 4 bases from V and 0 bases from J, leaving 10 bases between. Germline CDR1 SQVTM, CDR2 ANQGSEA. This CDR3 has 13 amino acids.

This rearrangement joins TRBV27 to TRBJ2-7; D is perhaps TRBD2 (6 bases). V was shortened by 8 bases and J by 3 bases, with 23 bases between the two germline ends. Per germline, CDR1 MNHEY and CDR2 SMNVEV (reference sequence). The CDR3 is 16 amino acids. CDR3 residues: CASQPSAGTAIYEQYF. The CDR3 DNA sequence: TGTGCCAGCCAACCCTCTGCCGGGACTGCGATCTACGAGCAGTACTTC.